Given below is one T cell receptor (beta chain) in context. Its antigen is unknown. Base qualities are not at hand, and no much larger clone is one base apart. The Qiagen DNeasy kit was used to extract genomic DNA both from unsorted PBMCs and from the negatively selected CD4+ and CD8+ fractions. TCR beta CDR3 regions were subjected to amplification by immunoSEQ multiplex PCR with primers that anneal to V and J segments. Amplification bias was minimized using a synthetic immune receptor repertoire, and residual bias was removed computationally after sequencing. Regarding the original processing steps: Custom Python scripts were used to quantify repertoire diversity as the Shannon entropy index. The unsorted, CD4+ and CD8+ repertoires were each analyzed separately, with the exception of combined analyses, where CD4+ and CD8+ sequences were merged in silico. A clone counted as expanded when the clone's frequency after treatment rose at least 2-fold relative to C1D1, and clones undetected at baseline were given a pseudocount of 0.5. Singleton clones were defined as clones with 0 or 1 copy at C1D1, and non-singleton clones were defined as clones with 2 or more copies. By matching protein sequences in sorted samples from the same patient, clones expanded in unsorted samples were annotated as CD4+, CD8+ or unknown. Wilcoxon tests on paired samples were used to test changes in diversity from C1D1 to C4D1. The table was pulled from immuneACCESS by TCRdb, which kept in-frame rearrangements only. Such tables lose some clones; where checked, under half of the loss comes from unresolved V genes, and the rest has no known cause. That table is the source of V, J and clone size, and D and trimming were worked out from the DNA. The sample table records 70,000 or so clones; under 95% of these occur just once. Roughly 8% of the sample rests with the top ten.

The data are from a study of PD-1 blockade in classical Hodgkin lymphoma (TCRdb year 2020). A note on the overall study: Nivolumab dosing was 3 mg/kg intravenously every 2 weeks, continuing until either disease progression or unacceptable toxicity. A peripheral blood immune signature of response to PD-1 blockade in classical Hodgkin lymphoma was defined using TCR beta sequencing and CyTOF.

CDR1 and CDR2, looked up from the germline V gene, are MNHNS and SASEGT. The V end gives up 2 bases and the J end 4 bases, leaving 12 bases in the junction not matched to a gene. From the cysteine up to the phenylalanine, the CDR3 has a length of 18 residues. CDR3 DNA only is kept here, 54 bases in frame from base 1. The sample's time point label, in plain terms: cycle 1 day 1 (C1D1), immediately before nivolumab initiation. Relapse after autologous stem cell transplantation had occurred in all trial patients, and cohorts A, B and C were distinguished by prior brentuximab vedotin exposure. The trial cohort included roughly 60 patients with relapsed/refractory classical Hodgkin lymphoma, and each patient had a best overall response of complete response, partial response or progressive disease. In the multi-cohort phase II CheckMate 205 trial, trial patients received single-agent nivolumab. An independent review committee assessed best overall response by applying the 2007 International Working Group response criteria. Trial PBMCs were collected just before the start of nivolumab (C1D1) and during therapy at cycle 2 day 1 and cycle 4 day 1. Peripheral blood was collected in 8 mL Vacutainer Cell Preparation Tubes, from which PBMCs were isolated by centrifugation and then cryopreserved.

General study outcomes and caveats: Patients starting nivolumab less than 1 year after ASCT had lower diversity and were excluded from later analyses to avoid confounding by immune reconstitution. Baseline TCR diversity was reported to be lower in newly diagnosed patients than in healthy donors, and even lower in relapsed/refractory patients. Only a single clinical trial cohort was studied, and what caused the repertoire differences, possibly disease activity or prior therapy, remained undefined. Trial patients achieving complete response had baseline diversity similar to newly diagnosed patients, whereas partial responders and progressors had significantly lower diversity. A significant rise by C4D1 was seen in CD4+ but not CD8+ TCR diversity (p=0.0027 vs p=0.16), with the rise being most apparent in complete responders (p=0.02).

This TCR was recovered from a human donor with classical Hodgkin lymphoma. Sequences were derived from peripheral blood mononuclear cells (PBMCs), sampled at baseline. The sequence is built from TRBV6-1 and TRBJ1-5, with 9 bases in between that match TRBD1. The CDR3 protein sequence reads: CASSEMGTGRGRNQPQHF. The base sequence is TGTGCCAGCAGTGAAATGGGGACAGGGCGGGGAAGGAATCAGCCCCAGCATTTT.